This passage covers 16 T cell receptor beta chains from one sample sequenced in a study of blood T cell repertoires in COVID-19. The data were produced by immunoSEQ multiplex PCR, yet TCRdb's version contains in-frame clones alone and is incomplete. The sample has approximately 100,000 clones; about 84% are singletons. Material for sequencing was peripheral blood. The receptors come from a man aged 55 to 70 with acute or convalescent COVID-19.

The rearrangement joins TRBV15 to TRBJ2-5, with 8 bases lining up with TRBD2. Germline values: CDR1 LNHNV, CDR2 YYDKDF (reference sequence). The CDR3 covers 17 residues. J was trimmed by 0 bases and V by 3 bases; bases with no gene match: 9. CDR3 loop: CATSRRRLALYQETQYF. CDR3 bases: TGTGCCACCAGCAGGAGACGACTAGCGTTGTACCAAGAGACCCAGTACTTC. Drawing the rest from reference TRBV15 and TRBJ2-5, the complete variable domain is DAMVIQNPRYQVTQFGKPVTLSCSQTLNHNVMYWYQQKSSQAPKLLFHYYDKDFNNEADTPDNFQSRRPNTSFCFLDIRSPGLGDTAMYLCATSRRRLALYQETQYFGPGTRLLVL.

The rearrangement links TRBV6-5 to TRBJ2-2, with a tentative D call TRBD2 (5 bases). The germline V gene has CDR1 MNHEY and CDR2 SVGAGI. Trimming stripped 7 bases from V and 1 base from J, with 13 bases between. This CDR3 has 15 residues. CDR3 nucleotides: TGTGCCAGCACGCACGGACTGGAGAACACCGGGGAGCTGTTTTTT. It codes for CASTHGLENTGELFF.

This clone was found once. V usage is TRBV6-5 and J usage is TRBJ1-1, with D possibly matching TRBD1 (6 bases). V was shortened by 6 bases and J by 8 bases, with 16 bases between the two germline ends. The CDR3 extends over 13 amino acids. Germline CDR1 MNHEY, CDR2 SVGAGI. CDR3 nucleotides: TGTGCCAGCAGCCGTCCGCAGGGGCTGGAAGCTTTCTTT. Its translation is CASSRPQGLEAFF.

The J gene is TRBJ1-1, the V gene TRBV6-5, with 9 bases that match TRBD1. This CDR3 contains 15 residues. Germline V gene sequence: CDR1 MNHEY, CDR2 SVGAGI. J was trimmed by 6 bases and V by 5 bases; bases with no gene match: 10. The CDR3 nucleotides read TGTGCCAGCAGTACCAGACAGGGGGATAGTGCTGAAGCTTTCTTT. Encoded protein: CASSTRQGDSAEAFF.

The chain recombines TRBV12-3 or TRBV12-4 with TRBJ2-1; TRBD2 might be the D (6 bases). The CDR3 runs 13 residues. The V gene lost 7 bases and the J gene lost 3 bases, with 10 bases spanning the gap. CDR3 sequence (DNA): TGTGCCAGCATCGGACTAAACTACAATGAGCAGTTCTTC. This encodes CASIGLNYNEQFF.

The gene calls are TRBV5-6 and TRBJ1-1, with 8 positions matching TRBD1. Trimming at V came to 4 bases and at J to 5 bases, leaving 7 bases not matched to a gene. The CDR3 is 14 residues long. Germline CDR1 reads SGHDT; CDR2 reads YYEEEE. The CDR3 sequence is CASSLVRGRTEAFF. CDR3 nucleotides: TGTGCCAGCAGCCTGGTCAGGGGGCGGACTGAAGCTTTCTTT.

The CDR3 protein is CASAKGAANTEAFF. For the CDR3, the DNA is TGCGCCAGTGCTAAGGGGGCAGCGAACACTGAAGCTTTCTTT. The J gene is TRBJ1-1, the V gene TRBV5-1; 7 bases fit TRBD1. Germline V lookup: CDR1 SGHRS, CDR2 YFSETQ. The J segment lost 1 base and the V segment lost 8 bases, leaving 8 bases of the junction unmatched. This CDR3 contains 14 residues.

This clone has only a few counts. The V and J genes are TRBV7-8 and TRBJ2-3, with TRBD2 matching 11 bases. The germline gives CDR1 SGHVS, CDR2 FQNEAQ. The CDR3 has 17 amino acids. Trimming took 1 base from V and 2 from J; bases not matched to a gene: 5. In DNA form, the CDR3 reads TGTGCCAGCAGCTTAGAGGTACTAGCGGGAGCCACAGATACGCAGTATTTT. Translated: CASSLEVLAGATDTQYF. The full variable domain, with the rest looked up from reference TRBV7-8 and TRBJ2-3, is GAGVSQSPRYKVAKRGQDVALRCDPISGHVSLFWYQQALGQGPEFLTYFQNEAQLDKSGLPSDRFFAERPEGSVSTLKIQRTQQEDSAVYLCASSLEVLAGATDTQYFGPGTRLTVL.

The V call is TRBV7-9, the J call TRBJ1-2; no firm D call. Trimming removed 2 bases from V and 0 bases from J, with 10 bases in between. The CDR3 loop spans 15 amino acids. Germline CDR1 SEHNR, CDR2 FQNEAQ (reference sequence). The CDR3 loop reads CASSLMADTNYGYTF. The CDR3 nucleotides are TGTGCCAGCAGCTTAATGGCGGATACTAACTATGGCTACACCTTC.

This sequence joins TRBV5-8 and TRBJ2-1; 9 nucleotides match TRBD2. Germline CDR1 SGHTS, CDR2 YDEGEE. Trimming cost V 5 bases and J 9 bases; bases outside gene matches: 9. The CDR3 is made up of 14 amino acids. The CDR3 loop is CASRLTTSGVEQFF. The CDR3 DNA is TGTGCCAGCAGGCTGACGACTAGCGGCGTTGAGCAGTTCTTC.

The J gene is TRBJ2-2, the V gene TRBV19, with 8 bases aligning to TRBD2. The CDR3 extends over 15 amino acids. Germline-derived CDR1 and CDR2 are LNHDA and SQIVND (reference sequence). The V and J ends lost 8 bases and 5 bases, in that order; junction bases with no gene match: 10. In DNA, the CDR3 is TGTGCCAGTCGCGTGACTAGCGCGGGTACCGGGGAGCTGTTTTTT. It codes for CASRVTSAGTGELFF.

The V call is TRBV6-2 or TRBV6-3, the J call TRBJ2-4, with TRBD2 as a possible D gene (6 bases). The V gene's germline CDR1 is MNHEY and CDR2 SVGEGT. The V end lost 3 bases, the J end lost 5 bases, and 14 bases lay between the germline ends. The length of the CDR3 is 15 residues. As DNA, the CDR3 is TGTGCCAGCAGTTATCCGCGCGGGAACCAAAACATTCAGTACTTC. It is translated as CASSYPRGNQNIQYF.

The chain combines TRBV4-1 with TRBJ1-1, with D possibly being TRBD1 (6 bases). The V and J ends lost 0 bases and 4 bases respectively, with 18 bases between them. CDR3 size: 17 residues. Looked up from germline, CDR1 is MGHRA and CDR2 is YSYEKL. DNA for the CDR3: TGCGCCAGCAGCCAAGAATTTACAGGGAGCGTTGGCACTGAAGCTTTCTTT. Its protein product is CASSQEFTGSVGTEAFF.

Points on this clone: The same CDR3 is also encoded by other DNA sequences in this sample. The chain employs TRBV5-4 and TRBJ1-4; no firm D call. Germline V gene data show CDR1 as SGHNT and CDR2 as YYREEE (reference sequence). The CDR3 spans 13 residues. V lost 0 bases to trimming and J lost 7 bases, with 7 bases between them. CDR3: CASSLARGEKLFF. CDR3 sequence (DNA): TGTGCCAGCAGCTTGGCTCGGGGTGAAAAACTGTTTTTT.

The chain carries TRBV5-1 and TRBJ2-7; the D gene is possibly TRBD2 (6 bases). Germline V gene lookup returns CDR1 SGHRS and CDR2 YFSETQ. Trimming stripped 0 bases from V and 2 bases from J, with 15 bases between. This CDR3 is 16 amino acids long. The CDR3, as DNA: TGCGCCAGCAGCTTGGCTACGGGGGTAGGACCCTACGAGCAGTACTTC. It specifies CASSLATGVGPYEQYF.

V gene TRBV10-1 combines with J gene TRBJ2-2; 7 bases line up with TRBD1. This CDR3 has 14 amino acids. Germline loops: CDR1 WNHNN, CDR2 SYGVQD (reference sequence). V was pared by 10 bases and J by 4 bases, with 9 bases of the junction left unmatched. This CDR3 reads CATSDRAVTGELFF. Written as DNA, the CDR3 is TGCGCCACGTCCGACAGGGCGGTCACCGGGGAGCTGTTTTTT.